These T cell receptor beta chains were read from a single sample in a study of shared clonotypes between healthy human individuals. The method was immunoSEQ multiplex PCR; TCRdb's version includes in-frame clones alone and lacks a portion of them. The sample carries approximately 1.9 million clones, about 94% recorded once. Input material: naive CD8+ T cells from PBMCs. Receptors originate from a man between 18 and 35 years old in good health. Some clones in this sample may be carry-over from other donors' samples. The CDR3 runs from the conserved cysteine through the conserved F or W. D genes are given only for firm matches. Clone size appears in some rows only: once, few, many, or a class for an expanded clone.

v_call,d_call,clone_size,j_call,cdr3_nt,cdr3_aa
TRBV27,NA,few,TRBJ1-1,TGTGCCAGCAGTTCGCCGCCACAGGGAAACACTGAAGCTTTCTTT,CASSSPPQGNTEAFF
TRBV13,NA,NA,TRBJ1-1,TGTGCCAGCAGTACAATGGGGGGGCTGAACACTGAAGCTTTCTTT,CASSTMGGLNTEAFF
TRBV11-2,TRBD1,once,TRBJ2-2,TGTGCCAGCAGCGGTCGACAGGGAGTCGACACCGGGGAGCTGTTTTTT,CASSGRQGVDTGELFF
TRBV30,NA,NA,TRBJ2-7,TGTGCCTGGAGTCCTAGCGTAAGCTCCTACGAGCAGTACTTC,CAWSPSVSSYEQYF
TRBV27,TRBD1,NA,TRBJ2-1,TGTGCCAGCAGTTTATTCCAGGGGGCGAACAATGAGCAGTTCTTC,CASSLFQGANNEQFF
TRBV6-1,NA,NA,TRBJ2-7,TGTGCCACAACGGGAAGATCCTACGAGCAGTACTTC,CATTGRSYEQYF
TRBV11-2,NA,NA,TRBJ2-5,TGTGCCAGCAGCTTAGGCGCCGGCCCCCAAGAGACCCAGTACTTC,CASSLGAGPQETQYF
TRBV2,TRBD1,NA,TRBJ2-2,TGTGCCAGCAGTGGGGTGACAGGGGGCACCGGGGAGCTGTTTTTT,CASSGVTGGTGELFF
TRBV19,TRBD1,NA,TRBJ1-1,TGTGCCAGTAGTGATTGGACAGGAATCCCTGAAGCTTTCTTT,CASSDWTGIPEAFF
TRBV5-6,NA,NA,TRBJ2-3,TGTGCCAGCAGCTTGGCGGCCGCGACTAGCACAGATACGCAGTATTTT,CASSLAAATSTDTQYF
TRBV2,TRBD1,NA,TRBJ2-5,TGTGCCAGCAGGGACTTTGGACAGGGCTTGGAGACCCAGTACTTC,CASRDFGQGLETQYF
TRBV6-6,NA,NA,TRBJ2-5,TGTGCCAGCTCCGAGACAGAAATGGTGATGGCCCAGTACTTC,CASSETEMVMAQYF
TRBV9,TRBD2,NA,TRBJ2-1,TGTGCCAGCAGCGCCCGACTAGCGGAGGGGGTGGGGCAGTTCTTC,CASSARLAEGVGQFF
TRBV19,NA,few,TRBJ1-2,TGTGCCAGTAGCCTGGGACACTTTAACTATGGCTACACCTTC,CASSLGHFNYGYTF
TRBV11-2,TRBD1,NA,TRBJ2-7,TGTGCCAGCAGCCCTCGGACAGGGGCTCTCTACGAGCAGTACTTC,CASSPRTGALYEQYF
TRBV6-1,NA,NA,TRBJ2-5,TGTGCCAGCAGTAGATGGCGGGTGGGGCAGGAGACCCAGTACTTC,CASSRWRVGQETQYF
TRBV9,NA,NA,TRBJ1-1,TGTGCCAGCAGCGTAGAGGAGGGACCTGAAGCTTTCTTT,CASSVEEGPEAFF
TRBV4-1,TRBD1,NA,TRBJ1-5,TGCGCCAGCGGGGACAGGGAAGGATTGAATCAGCCCCAGCATTTT,CASGDREGLNQPQHF
TRBV9,NA,NA,TRBJ1-2,TGTGCCAGCAGCGTAGCTGGGGTGATGAACTATGGCTACACCTTC,CASSVAGVMNYGYTF
TRBV19,NA,NA,TRBJ1-1,TGTGCCAGTAGTATTTCCAGGGGCTTGAACACTGAAGCTTTCTTT,CASSISRGLNTEAFF
TRBV29-1,NA,NA,TRBJ2-7,TGCAGCGTCCGGCTGGGATACTCCTACGAGCAGTACTTC,CSVRLGYSYEQYF
TRBV6-1,NA,NA,TRBJ2-3,TGTGCCAGCAGTGCAAAGCCCCGGGCCGACCTGAGTCCGGATACGCAGTATTTT,CASSAKPRADLSPDTQYF
TRBV5-1,NA,NA,TRBJ2-3,TGCGCCAGCAGTTCCCGCCAAAGGACAGATACGCAGTATTTT,CASSSRQRTDTQYF
TRBV7-9,NA,NA,TRBJ2-5,TGTGCCAGCAGCTACCCCGACAACCAGATGGGATGGGAAGAGACCCAGTACTTC,CASSYPDNQMGWEETQYF
TRBV11-2,TRBD2,once,TRBJ2-1,TGTGCCAGCAGCTGGCGGACTAGCGGGAGGGCCACTGAGCAGTTCTTC,CASSWRTSGRATEQFF
TRBV28,TRBD1,NA,TRBJ1-1,TGTGCCAGCAGAGATTCCAGGGGGGCTGAAGCTTTCTTT,CASRDSRGAEAFF
TRBV27,TRBD2,NA,TRBJ2-2,TGTGCCAGCAGTTTAGCGGGAGTCCTTACCGGGGAGCTGTTTTTT,CASSLAGVLTGELFF
TRBV27,NA,NA,TRBJ2-7,TGTGCCAGCAGTCCCGACCGGGGGTGGGGTGACTACGAGCAGTACTTC,CASSPDRGWGDYEQYF
TRBV7-3,NA,NA,TRBJ2-1,TGTGCCAGCAGCAACGGGGCTCCAGAGCAGTTCTTC,CASSNGAPEQFF
TRBV7-8,TRBD2,once,TRBJ2-7,TGTGCCAGCAGCTTAGATCCTAGCGGCTCCTACGAGCAGTACTTC,CASSLDPSGSYEQYF
TRBV10-3,NA,NA,TRBJ2-7,TGTGCCATCAGTGAGTCACAGAGGGGTTACGAGCAGTACTTC,CAISESQRGYEQYF
TRBV4-1,NA,once,TRBJ1-1,TGCGCCAGCAGCCAGGGGAGGGGGGACGGTATCACTGAAGCTTTCTTT,CASSQGRGDGITEAFF
TRBV27,NA,NA,TRBJ2-7,TGTGCCAGCAGCTCGGACGCCTTTGAGCAGTACTTC,CASSSDAFEQYF
TRBV10-2,NA,NA,TRBJ2-6,TGCGCCAGCAGTCACTCCCGGACACCTCCCTCTGGGGCCAACGTCCTGACTTTC,CASSHSRTPPSGANVLTF
TRBV28,NA,NA,TRBJ2-7,TGTGCCAGCAGTTCTCCGTTTACAGGACTTCACTACTACGAGCAGTACTTC,CASSSPFTGLHYYEQYF
TRBV5-1,NA,NA,TRBJ2-7,TGCGCCAGCAGCTTGGACAGGACGGCCTACGAGCAGTACTTC,CASSLDRTAYEQYF
TRBV4-3,NA,NA,TRBJ1-1,TGCGCCAGCAGCCAAGATCGAACAGGGCTTTACACTGAAGCTTTCTTT,CASSQDRTGLYTEAFF
TRBV6-5,TRBD1,NA,TRBJ2-7,TGTGCCAGCAGTTCCAGACAGGGGGGCTACGAGCAGTACTTC,CASSSRQGGYEQYF
TRBV4-1,NA,once,TRBJ2-1,TGCGCCAGCAGCCAAGGCCCGGAGGGTCTGAACAATGAGCAGTTCTTC,CASSQGPEGLNNEQFF
TRBV7-9,NA,NA,TRBJ1-1,TGTGCCAGCAGCTGGAGTCGAGGGCCCCGGCCTTTCTTT,CASSWSRGPRPFF
TRBV28,NA,NA,TRBJ2-2,TGTGCCAGCAGTCTCGTCAGCTACGACACCGGGGAGCTGTTTTTT,CASSLVSYDTGELFF
TRBV6-1,TRBD2,NA,TRBJ2-7,TGTGCCAGCAGTGAGGGACTAGCGGAGTTCTACGAGCAGTACTTC,CASSEGLAEFYEQYF
TRBV4-1,NA,NA,TRBJ2-1,TGCGCCAGCAGCCAAGAGGAGCGCTCCTACAATGAGCAGTTCTTC,CASSQEERSYNEQFF
TRBV5-1,NA,NA,TRBJ2-5,TGCGCCAGCAGCTTCGGCCAGCCGTCGGGAGAGACCCAGTACTTC,CASSFGQPSGETQYF
TRBV28,NA,NA,TRBJ2-1,TGTGCCAGCAGACCGGGCTCCTACAATGAGCAGTTCTTC,CASRPGSYNEQFF
TRBV4-1,TRBD2,NA,TRBJ2-3,TGCGCCAGCAGCCAAGATACCACTAGCGGTATCACAGATACGCAGTATTTT,CASSQDTTSGITDTQYF
TRBV7-9,NA,NA,TRBJ1-4,TGTGCCAGCAGCCCCGCCTCTGCAACTAATGAAAAACTGTTTTTT,CASSPASATNEKLFF
TRBV10-3,NA,NA,TRBJ1-5,TGTGCCATCAGTGAGTCGGCGGCCGATCAGCCCCAGCATTTT,CAISESAADQPQHF
TRBV5-4,TRBD2,NA,TRBJ2-1,TGTGCCAGCAGCGCCGCCCTAGCGGGAGCTTTCAATGAGCAGTTCTTC,CASSAALAGAFNEQFF
TRBV11-2,NA,NA,TRBJ2-7,TGTGCCACGGGGGACGGATCCTACGAGCAGTACTTC,CATGDGSYEQYF